This T cell receptor beta chain is drawn from a study of CD8+CD57+ T cells in acquired aplastic anemia. As for the study in general: Sorted CD4+ and CD8+ cells gave a mean 3.2 ug DNA, range about 0.19 to 27.4 ug.

This CDR3 contains 15 residues. The V and J ends lost 3 bases and 0 bases, in that order; junction bases with no gene match: 1. Germline-derived CDR1 and CDR2 are MNHNS and SASEGT. This clonotype was seen repeatedly, ten times or more. The antigen is undetermined. Profiling of TCR beta VDJ combinations and CDR3 sequences used genomic DNA as template. TCRdb independently ran MiXCR on the reads; one entry per CDR3 protein. The sample has under 350,000 distinct CDR3 sequences, roughly 50% seen once. Regarding the study as a whole: Simpson's diversity of CD8+ cells was not significantly different in patients compared with controls. In common between the patients and the controls were around 29 CD8+ CDR3 sequences.

This clonotype originated in a human donor with severe aplastic anemia or a healthy control (not recorded which). This chain connects TRBV6-1 to TRBJ1-2; the match to TRBD1 covers 10 bases. The specimen was sorted CD4+, CD8+, or CD8+CD57+ T cells (not recorded which) from PBMCs. The CDR3: CASSEGTGANYGYTF. The CDR3 DNA reads as TGTGCCAGCAGTGAGGGGACAGGGGCTAACTATGGCTACACCTTC.